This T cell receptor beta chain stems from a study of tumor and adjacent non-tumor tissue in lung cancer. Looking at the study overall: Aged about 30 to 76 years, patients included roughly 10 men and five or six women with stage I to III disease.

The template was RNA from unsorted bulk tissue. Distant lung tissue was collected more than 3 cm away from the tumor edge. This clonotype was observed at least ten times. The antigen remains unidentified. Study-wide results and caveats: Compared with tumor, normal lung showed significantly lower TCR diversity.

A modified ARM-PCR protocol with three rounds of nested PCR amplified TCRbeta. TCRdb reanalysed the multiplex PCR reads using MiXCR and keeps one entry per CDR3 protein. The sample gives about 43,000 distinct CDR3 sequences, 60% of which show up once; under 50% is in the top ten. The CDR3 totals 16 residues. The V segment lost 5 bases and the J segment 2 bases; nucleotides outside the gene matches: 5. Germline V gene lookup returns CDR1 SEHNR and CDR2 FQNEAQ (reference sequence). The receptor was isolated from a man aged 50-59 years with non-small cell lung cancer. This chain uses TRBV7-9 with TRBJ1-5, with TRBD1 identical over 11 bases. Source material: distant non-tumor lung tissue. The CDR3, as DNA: TGTGCCAGCAGCCGGACAGGGGGCGCGGGCAATCAGCCCCAGCATTTT. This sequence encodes CASSRTGGAGNQPQHF.